The text below deals with one T cell receptor (beta chain). Its specificity is unknown. CDR1 is SGHRS, CDR2 YFSETQ, per germline. The CDR3 runs to 13 residues. Trimming took 0 bases from V and 3 from J, leaving 6 bases between them. This specimen belongs to a study of T-cell memory formation after mild COVID-19. Study summary: The TCR clusters were mostly specific to one donor.

TCRdb passed the 5' RACE reads through MiXCR, listing each CDR3 protein once. The sample carries about 33,000 distinct CDR3 sequences, around a fifth recorded once. Findings of the study overall: CD4+ contracting clones were mainly CM and EM; CD8+ ones, EMRA.

The rearrangement uses TRBV5-1 and TRBJ1-1, with D tentatively TRBD1 (6 bases). The sequence derives from an adult who had mild COVID-19 (a few samples of this study predate the infection). Cell type and time point are not known. The source material was PBMCs or a T cell subset sorted from them (not recorded which). CDR3 protein: CASSLGGHTEAFF. Written as DNA, the CDR3 is TGCGCCAGCAGCTTGGGGGGGCACACTGAAGCTTTCTTT.